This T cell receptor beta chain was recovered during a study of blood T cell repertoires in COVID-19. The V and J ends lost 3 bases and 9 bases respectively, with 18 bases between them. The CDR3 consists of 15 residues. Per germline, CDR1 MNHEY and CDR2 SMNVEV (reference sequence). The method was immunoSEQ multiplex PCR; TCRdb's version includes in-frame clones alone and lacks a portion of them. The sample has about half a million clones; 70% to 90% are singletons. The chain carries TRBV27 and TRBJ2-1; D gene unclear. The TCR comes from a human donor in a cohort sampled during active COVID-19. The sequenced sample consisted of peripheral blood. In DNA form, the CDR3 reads TGTGCCAGCAGTTTGCGTTTCAGGAATTTGAGTGAGCAGTTCTTC. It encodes CASSLRFRNLSEQFF.